Below, 5 T cell receptor beta chains from the same sample are listed, as sequenced in a study of Ad26.COV2.S vaccination and SARS-CoV-2 variants. TCRdb keeps only in-frame clones here, not all; method: immunoSEQ multiplex PCR. The repertoire consists of fewer than 500,000 clones, with 90% occurring once and the leading ten covering 12%. The sample's treatment: 15 to 20 received Ad26.COV2.S at low or high dose, single or two shots; 5 received placebo; per-sample allocation not given. Sample collection was performed on day 63 after the first vaccine or placebo injection. The sample consisted of peripheral blood, taken in a trial of Ad26.COV2.S vaccine versus placebo. The receptors were sampled from a person aged 18 to 65 who received the Ad26.COV2.S COVID-19 vaccine or a placebo.

The chain links TRBV9 to TRBJ2-5; D perhaps matches TRBD2 (6 bases). There are 16 residues in the CDR3. Germline loops: CDR1 SGDLS, CDR2 YYNGEE. V was cut by 0 bases and J by 2 bases, with 14 bases left in between. The CDR3 region is CASSVDFSGRQETQYF. CDR3 in DNA: TGTGCCAGCAGCGTAGATTTTAGCGGAAGACAAGAGACCCAGTACTTC. Drawing the rest from reference TRBV9 and TRBJ2-5, the complete variable domain is DSGVTQTPKHLITATGQRVTLRCSPRSGDLSVYWYQQSLDQGLQFLIQYYNGEERAKGNILERFSAQQFPDLHSELNLSSLELGDSALYFCASSVDFSGRQETQYFGPGTRLLVL.

This chain connects TRBV27 to TRBJ2-5; TRBD2 aligns across 11 bases. The CDR3 spans 17 residues. Germline trimming cut 5 bases from V and 5 bases from J; bases unmatched to any gene: 13. CDR1 and CDR2 (germline): MNHEY, SMNVEV (reference sequence). In DNA, the CDR3 is TGTGCCAGCAGTCCAAGACTAGCGGGATCTTTGGGGGAGACCCAGTACTTC. Residues: CASSPRLAGSLGETQYF.

This clone appeared a single time. The gene calls are TRBV10-3 and TRBJ2-1, with TRBD2 identical over 9 bases. CDR3 length: 15 residues. CDR1 is ENHRY, CDR2 SYGVKD, per germline. V dropped 2 bases and J dropped 6; count of bases not matched to a gene: 5. DNA for the CDR3: TGTGCCATCAGTGAGCCCAGCGGGAGGCCCAATGAGCAGTTCTTC. Residues: CAISEPSGRPNEQFF.

CDR3 in DNA: TGTGCCAGCAGTTCGGACGCTTCCTCCTACGAGCAGTACTTC. It codes for CASSSDASSYEQYF. The chain employs TRBV28 and TRBJ2-7, with D unresolved. Germline V CDR1 and CDR2: MDHEN, SYDVKM. V lost 4 bases to trimming and J lost 0 bases, with 10 bases between them. This CDR3 is built from 14 residues.

This CDR3 reads CSVRTGNYGYTF. CDR3 sequence (DNA): TGCAGCGTTCGGACAGGGAACTATGGCTACACCTTC. J is TRBJ1-2 and V is TRBV29-1; 8 nucleotides agree with TRBD1. This CDR3 is 12 amino acids long. With V trimmed by 5 bases and J by 2 bases, 1 base remained unmatched. Germline V gene sequence: CDR1 SQVTM, CDR2 ANQGSEA.